Below, 15 T cell receptor beta chains from the same sample are listed, as sequenced in a study of CD8+CD57+ T cells in acquired aplastic anemia. Patients sequenced had flow cytometry evidence of CD8+CD57+ cell expansion. Profiles of TCR beta VDJ and CDR3 were generated from a genomic DNA template. TCRdb independently ran MiXCR on the reads; one entry per CDR3 protein. The table shows around 150,000 distinct CDR3 sequences, with roughly two thirds occurring only once. Sequenced sample: sorted CD4+, CD8+, or CD8+CD57+ T cells (not recorded which) from PBMCs. These receptors were obtained from a human donor with aplastic anemia.

The V gene is TRBV7-6, the J gene TRBJ2-7, with 7 bases aligning to TRBD1. The germline gives CDR1 SGHVS, CDR2 FNYEAQ. The CDR3 is 12 residues long. V lost 5 bases, J lost 7 bases, and 5 bases stayed unmatched. CDR3 region: CASSPRGQEQYF. DNA of the CDR3: TGTGCCAGCAGCCCTCGGGGACAGGAGCAGTACTTC.

This clonotype was seen once. The V call is TRBV7-9, the J call TRBJ1-1; perhaps TRBD1 as D (6 bases). V gave up 5 bases and J gave up 10 bases, with 20 bases separating them. The germline V gene encodes CDR1 SEHNR and CDR2 FQNEAQ (reference sequence). The CDR3 sequence is 14 residues long. CDR3 nucleotides: TGTGCCAGCAGCCCGAGGGGGGGGCTGCTTGGAGCTTTCTTT. Residues: CASSPRGGLLGAFF. Together with reference TRBV7-9 and TRBJ1-1, the CDR3 gives the full variable domain: DTGVSQNPRHKITKRGQNVTFRCDPISEHNRLYWYRQTLGQGPEFLTYFQNEAQLEKSRLLSDRFSAERPKGSFSTLEIQRTEQGDSAMYLCASSPRGGLLGAFFGQGTRLTVV.

This clonotype is a singleton in its sample. This chain joins TRBV12-3 or TRBV12-4 and TRBJ2-4; D tentatively reads TRBD1 or TRBD2 (5 bases each). The CDR3 spans 12 residues. V was shortened by 9 bases and J by 8 bases, with 14 bases between the two germline ends. For the CDR3, the DNA is TGTGCCAGTCGCAGAGGGGTGGACATTCAGTACTTC. This codes for CASRRGVDIQYF.

J is TRBJ2-7 and V is TRBV12-3 or TRBV12-4; 8 nucleotides line up with TRBD1. The CDR3 covers 13 residues. V lost 7 bases and J lost 6; bases outside the gene matches: 8. DNA for the CDR3: TGTGCCAGCATTGTGACAGGGGCAGGCGAGCAGTACTTC. This translates into CASIVTGAGEQYF.

V is TRBV19 and J is TRBJ1-1; D is uncertain. This CDR3 has 13 amino acids. Per germline, CDR1 LNHDA and CDR2 SQIVND (reference sequence). Trimming removed 3 bases at V and 5 bases at J, with 10 bases between. The CDR3 loop reads CASSIPSRTEAFF. Written as DNA, the CDR3 is TGTGCCAGTAGTATCCCCAGTAGAACTGAAGCTTTCTTT.

V and J are TRBV15 and TRBJ2-7; D unresolved. Germline CDR1 LNHNV, CDR2 YYDKDF (reference sequence). V lost 1 base to trimming and J lost 0 bases, with 7 bases between them. There are 14 residues in the CDR3. The CDR3 region is CATSRGEGSYEQYF. In nucleotides, the CDR3 is TGTGCCACCAGCAGAGGTGAAGGCTCCTACGAGCAGTACTTC.

The V and J genes are TRBV7-9 and TRBJ1-2; no clear D gene. The CDR3 runs 12 residues. The germline V and J ends were trimmed by 4 bases and 7 bases, with 10 bases remaining between them. CDR1 is SEHNR, CDR2 FQNEAQ, per germline (reference sequence). The CDR3 spells CASSSSAVGYTF. The CDR3 region has the DNA TGTGCCAGCAGCTCCAGCGCGGTTGGCTACACCTTC.

The CDR3 DNA reads as TGTGCCAGTCAGGTCCGGGGGGCTGAAGCTTTCTTT. Residues: CASQVRGAEAFF. The chain is built from TRBV19 and TRBJ1-1; D is possibly TRBD1 (5 bases). Deletions cut 8 bases from V and 6 bases from J, with 13 bases between. This CDR3 has 12 amino acids. Germline values: CDR1 LNHDA, CDR2 SQIVND (reference sequence).

This chain links TRBV7-9 with TRBJ2-7, with D hard to call. CDR1 and CDR2 (germline): SEHNR, FQNEAQ (reference sequence). The V end was cut by 5 bases, the J end by 2 bases, with 19 bases between. The CDR3 length is 16 residues. CDR3 loop: CASSRPWLTDTYEQYF. In DNA, the CDR3 is TGTGCCAGCAGCCGACCCTGGCTAACCGACACCTACGAGCAGTACTTC.

V and J are TRBV15 and TRBJ2-3; no clear D gene. V shed 0 bases and J shed 2 bases, with 12 bases lying between them. Germline CDR1 is LNHNV and CDR2 is YYDKDF (reference sequence). This CDR3 contains 16 residues. CDR3 nucleotide sequence: TGTGCCACCAGCAGAGAGAGGCTGAAATCCACAGATACGCAGTATTTT. Translation: CATSRERLKSTDTQYF.

The rearrangement uses TRBV10-2 and TRBJ1-1; 9 bases align to TRBD1. CDR3 size: 15 residues. CDR1 WSHSY and CDR2 SAAADI come from the germline V gene. V dropped 6 bases and J dropped 3; count of bases not matched to a gene: 8. The CDR3 loop reads CASSLTGGVDTEAFF. As DNA, the CDR3 is TGCGCCAGCAGCTTAACAGGGGGCGTTGACACTGAAGCTTTCTTT.

This clonotype showed up just a few times. The V call is TRBV20-1, the J call TRBJ2-1; D gene unclear. Germline loops: CDR1 DFQATT, CDR2 SNEGSKA (reference sequence). This CDR3 is built from 13 residues. The germline V and J ends were trimmed by 0 bases and 1 base, with 4 bases remaining between them. This CDR3 is CSARDASYNEQFF. CDR3 nucleotides: TGCAGTGCTAGAGATGCGTCCTACAATGAGCAGTTCTTC.

This chain joins TRBV9 and TRBJ2-1; TRBD2 agrees at 8 bases. The V and J ends lost 4 bases and 2 bases, in that order; junction bases with no gene match: 5. The length of the CDR3 is 15 residues. Germline values: CDR1 SGDLS, CDR2 YYNGEE. CDR3 sequence (DNA): TGTGCCAGCAGCTACGGGGGGGAACCCTACAATGAGCAGTTCTTC. This gives the protein CASSYGGEPYNEQFF. Together with reference TRBV9 and TRBJ2-1, the CDR3 gives the full variable domain: DSGVTQTPKHLITATGQRVTLRCSPRSGDLSVYWYQQSLDQGLQFLIQYYNGEERAKGNILERFSAQQFPDLHSELNLSSLELGDSALYFCASSYGGEPYNEQFFGPGTRLTVL.

Points on this clonotype: Germline and junction disagree at one end, which may indicate a read error. V usage is TRBV9 and J usage is TRBJ2-7, with 14 bases identical to TRBD2. Germline V CDR1 and CDR2: SGDLS, YYNGEE. The CDR3 spans 15 residues. The DNA of the CDR3 is TGTGCCAGCAGCACAGGGACTAGCGGGAGCTACAAGCAGCACTTC. Translating gives CASSTGTSGSYKQHF.

V is TRBV10-3 and J is TRBJ1-1; D is unresolved. Germline CDR1 reads ENHRY; CDR2 reads SYGVKD. The CDR3 extends over 11 amino acids. The V end lost 5 bases, the J end lost 8 bases, and 9 bases lay between the germline ends. CDR3 nucleotides: TGTGCCATCAGTACCCCCACCGAAGCTTTCTTT. Amino acids: CAISTPTEAFF.